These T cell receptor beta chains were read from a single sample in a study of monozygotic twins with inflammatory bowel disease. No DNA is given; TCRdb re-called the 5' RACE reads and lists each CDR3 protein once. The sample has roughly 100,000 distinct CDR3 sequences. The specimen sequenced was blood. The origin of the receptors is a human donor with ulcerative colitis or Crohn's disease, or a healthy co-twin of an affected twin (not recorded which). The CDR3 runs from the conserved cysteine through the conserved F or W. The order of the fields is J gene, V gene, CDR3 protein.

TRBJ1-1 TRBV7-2 CASSLAVLGNTEAFF
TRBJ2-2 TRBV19 CASSIGILANTGELFF
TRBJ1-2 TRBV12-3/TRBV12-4 CASSHGQGVSGYTF
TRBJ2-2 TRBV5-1 CASSPLAANTGELFF
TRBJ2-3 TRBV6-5 CASSYGTGAGTDTQYF
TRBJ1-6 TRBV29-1 CSVLVSGRSNSPLHF
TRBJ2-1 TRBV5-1 CASNPWGQGNEQFF
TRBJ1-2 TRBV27 CASSPRQGAIGYGYTF
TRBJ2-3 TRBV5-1 CASSSATGPDTQYF
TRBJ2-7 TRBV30 CAWSVWPGESYEQYF
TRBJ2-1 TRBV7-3 CASSYRDRQDNEQFF
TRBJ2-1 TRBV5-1 CASSLDGGTYNEQFF
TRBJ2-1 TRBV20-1 CSARDGGLNEQFF
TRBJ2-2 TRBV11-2 CASSLRLDPGELFF
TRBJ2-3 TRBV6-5 CASRGWGTDTQYF
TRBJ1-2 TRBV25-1 CASSDRWDGGYTF
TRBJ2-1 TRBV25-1 CASSLPGLVLTQFF
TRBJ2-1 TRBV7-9 CASSPGVGDIMDEQFF
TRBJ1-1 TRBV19 CASSPLRTTMNTEAFF
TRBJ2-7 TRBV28 CASRGPGQGSYEQYF
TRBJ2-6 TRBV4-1 CASRPQDSGANVLTF
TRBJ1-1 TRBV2 CASSDGQLAFF
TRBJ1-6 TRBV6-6 CASSRDNSPLHF
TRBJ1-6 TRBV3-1 CASSQGLPLHF
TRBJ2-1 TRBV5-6 CASSNPSGVSEQFF
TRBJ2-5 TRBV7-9 CASSPSEQETQYF
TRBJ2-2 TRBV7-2 CASSLGDRFTGELFF
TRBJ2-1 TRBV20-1 CSATRLAGSEQFF
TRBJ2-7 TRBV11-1 CASSTFGGRSVGSSYEQYF
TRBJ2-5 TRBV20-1 CSARDRSTQTQYF
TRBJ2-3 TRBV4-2 CASSRPDGAADTQYF
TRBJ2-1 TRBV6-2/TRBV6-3 CASSYPEGTSGLYNEQFF
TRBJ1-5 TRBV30 CAWSVPGYNQPQHF
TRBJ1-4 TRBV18 CASSSLGLANKNEKLFF
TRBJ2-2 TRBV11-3 CASSSYGQGTNTGELFF
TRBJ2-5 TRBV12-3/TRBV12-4 CASGLPVGTQYF
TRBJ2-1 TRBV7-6 CASSPTGRSGVQFF
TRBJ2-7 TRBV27 CASSTFPQGSYEQYF
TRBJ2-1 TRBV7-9 CASSPNQPYNEQFF
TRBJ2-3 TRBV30 CAWSGGLADTQYF
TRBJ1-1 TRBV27 CASSWQGSTEAFF
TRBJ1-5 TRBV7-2 CASSLEGSGQGGPQHF
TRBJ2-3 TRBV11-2 CASSTTLGTSTDTQYF
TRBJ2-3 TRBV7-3 CASSLRTMRTQYF
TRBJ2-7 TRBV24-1 CATSDAGRISSYEQYF
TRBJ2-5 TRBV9 CASSVASGSKETQYF
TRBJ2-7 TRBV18 CASSPRGPPYEQYF
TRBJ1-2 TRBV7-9 CASSPGAGVWYGYTF
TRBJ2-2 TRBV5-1 CASSYIARGNTGELFF
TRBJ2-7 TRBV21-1 CASSKLGTQGTTYEQYF
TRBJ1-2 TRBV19 CASSVGTTGYTF
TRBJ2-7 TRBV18 CASSPRRTSGGFNEQYF
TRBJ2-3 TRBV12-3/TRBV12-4 CASRDPTGDDTQYF
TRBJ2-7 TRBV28 CASSLLGSAYEQYF
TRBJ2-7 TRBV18 CASSPYGGYEQYF
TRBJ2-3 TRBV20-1 CSARDGIFPDTQYF
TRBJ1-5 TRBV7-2 CASSLVADSNQPQHF
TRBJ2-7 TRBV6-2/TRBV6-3 CASSRNRQGGAEQYF
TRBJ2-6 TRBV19 CASLRVSGANVLTF